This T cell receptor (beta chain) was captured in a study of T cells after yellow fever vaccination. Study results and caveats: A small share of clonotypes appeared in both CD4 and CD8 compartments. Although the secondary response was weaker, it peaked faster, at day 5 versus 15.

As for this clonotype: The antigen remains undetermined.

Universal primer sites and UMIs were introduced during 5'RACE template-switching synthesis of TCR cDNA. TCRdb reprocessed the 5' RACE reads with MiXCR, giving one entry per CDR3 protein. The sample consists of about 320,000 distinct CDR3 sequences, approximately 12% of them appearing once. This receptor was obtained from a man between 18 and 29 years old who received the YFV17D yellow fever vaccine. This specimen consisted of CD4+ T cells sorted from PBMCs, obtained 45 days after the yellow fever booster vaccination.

CDR3 nucleotide sequence: TGTGCCTGTGCCCCCGACAGGGGGCTGGGATATGGCTACACCTTC. Residues: CACAPDRGLGYGYTF. The chain couples TRBV19 to TRBJ1-2; TRBD1 aligns across 10 bases. V lost 11 bases to trimming and J lost 5 bases; unmatched junction nucleotides: 14. Germline V gene data show CDR1 as LNHDA and CDR2 as SQIVND (reference sequence). The CDR3 runs 15 residues.